This T cell receptor beta chain appears in the sequencing data of a study of blood T cell repertoires in COVID-19. The overall study: Researchers got acute and convalescent COVID-19 samples from the United States, Italy and Spain.

V dropped 0 bases and J dropped 9 bases, with 3 bases sitting between them. Germline values: CDR1 LGHDT, CDR2 YNNKEL (reference sequence). There are 12 residues in the CDR3. Source study methods: Amplification of reference gene primers provided the estimated nucleated cell counts. The repertoire was sequenced with immunoSEQ multiplex PCR; TCRdb's copy has only in-frame clones and lacks some. For V, J and clone size, that table is used; D and trimming come from the DNA. The table lists roughly 200,000 clones, approximately 80% of them singletons. Material for sequencing was peripheral blood. The genes are TRBV3-1 (or the pseudogene TRBV3-2) and TRBJ1-6; D is uncertain. The sequence came from a human donor in a cohort sampled during active COVID-19. The CDR3 sequence: CASSQDISPLHF. In DNA form, the CDR3 reads TGTGCCAGCAGCCAAGACATTTCACCCCTCCACTTT.